These 24 T cell receptor beta chains came from one sample sequenced in a study of blood T cells in healthy people across ages. A second PCR, run for about 7 to 12 cycles, used a sample-barcoded 5' primer plus a J-beta primer mix. Each CDR3 protein is one row after TCRdb ran MiXCR on the 5' RACE reads. The repertoire holds about 930,000 distinct CDR3 sequences, with about 28% as singletons. These sequences were also reported in another study, on T cells of mothers and their children.

The source material was blood. These receptor sequences come from a woman between 35 and 50 years old in good health.

The chain carries TRBV27 and TRBJ1-2; D ambiguous. Trimming removed 5 bases at V and 5 bases at J, with 15 bases between. The germline gives CDR1 MNHEY, CDR2 SMNVEV (reference sequence). The CDR3 runs 14 residues. In DNA form, the CDR3 reads TGTGCCAGCAGTAGAACTTTAGGGCAGTATGGCTACACCTTC. Amino acid sequence: CASSRTLGQYGYTF.

V gene TRBV10-3 combines with J gene TRBJ2-1; D not resolved. Trimming shortened V by 7 bases and J by 4 bases, and 14 bases separated the two germline ends. This CDR3 spans 14 amino acids. The germline gives CDR1 ENHRY, CDR2 SYGVKD. The CDR3 bases are TGTGCCATCACCTACTCCATGATATACAATGAGCAGTTCTTC. The encoded protein is CAITYSMIYNEQFF.

This clonotype was counted at least ten times. V gene TRBV28 combines with J gene TRBJ2-7; no clear D. The CDR3 extends over 13 amino acids. Trimming pared 1 base from V and 4 bases from J, leaving 8 bases between. Germline lookup yields CDR1 MDHEN and CDR2 SYDVKM. For the CDR3, the DNA is TGTGCCAGCAGTTTATTGGCTCTTTACGAGCAGTACTTC. Translated, it gives CASSLLALYEQYF.

The J gene is TRBJ2-1, the V gene TRBV28; unclear D gene. The CDR3 length is 19 residues. The germline V and J ends were trimmed by 5 bases and 0 bases, with 23 bases remaining between them. Germline values: CDR1 MDHEN, CDR2 SYDVKM. CDR3: CASSPHGPFRPNSYNEQFF. For the CDR3, the DNA is TGTGCCAGCAGTCCCCATGGGCCTTTTCGACCCAACTCCTACAATGAGCAGTTCTTC.

This chain connects TRBV5-1 to TRBJ1-1; no reliable D call. V was shortened by 3 bases and J by 6 bases, with 6 bases between the two germline ends. Germline V gives CDR1 SGHRS, CDR2 YFSETQ. This CDR3 comprises 11 residues. CDR3 DNA sequence: TGCGCCAGCAGCTCGACGGCTGAAGCTTTCTTT. Protein: CASSSTAEAFF.

The chain is built from TRBV5-1 and TRBJ2-3; 12 bases line up with TRBD1. The CDR3 runs to 15 residues. Trimming removed 4 bases from V and 6 bases from J; junction bases left unmatched: 6. Germline lookup yields CDR1 SGHRS and CDR2 YFSETQ. The CDR3 is CASSGGQGAGDTQYF. DNA for the CDR3: TGCGCCAGCAGCGGGGGACAGGGGGCAGGGGATACGCAGTATTTT.

A note on this clonotype: This sequence may be a read error, since a much larger clone differs from it by one base. This rearrangement joins TRBV10-3 to TRBJ2-7, with 8 bases identical to TRBD1. The junction had 11 bases not matched to a gene; V was cut back by 6 bases and J by 7 bases. The germline gives CDR1 ENHRY, CDR2 SYGVKD. This CDR3 spans 14 amino acids. DNA for the CDR3: TGTGCCATCAGGGAGCAACCGGGACAGGAGGAGCAGTACTTC. Protein: CAIREQPGQEEQYF.

This clonotype was counted only a few times. Germline and junction disagree at one end, which may indicate a read error. CDR3 loop: CAGSVGPTGGNTEAFF. The DNA for the CDR3 is TGTGCCGGCAGCGTGGGCCCAACAGGGGGGAACACTGAAGCTTTCTTT. This chain connects TRBV9 to TRBJ1-1; 8 bases are a match to TRBD1. Germline CDR1 SGDLS, CDR2 YYNGEE. The CDR3 runs to 16 residues.

This clonotype was counted a few times. The chain combines TRBV2 with TRBJ1-2; D call uncertain. Germline V gives CDR1 SNHLY, CDR2 FYNNEI. This CDR3 is built from 15 residues. Trimming stripped 5 bases from V and 3 bases from J, with 16 bases between. CDR3 DNA sequence: TGTGCCAGCAGTAACCCACATTACGGGGACTATGGCTACACCTTC. Translating it yields CASSNPHYGDYGYTF.

Worth noting for this clonotype: At one boundary the junction diverges from the germline segment, which might be a read error. V is TRBV4-1 and J is TRBJ2-7; D unresolved. Germline V gene data show CDR1 as MGHRA and CDR2 as YSYEKL. This CDR3 has 13 residues. CDR3 protein: CTSSQESSYEQYF. The CDR3 DNA is TGCACCAGCAGCCAAGAGAGCTCCTACGAGCAGTACTTC.

This rearrangement joins TRBV7-9 to TRBJ2-1; 11 bases line up with TRBD2. V gave up 3 bases and J gave up 7 bases; unmatched junction bases: 8. CDR3 length equals 16 residues. Germline CDR1 reads SEHNR; CDR2 reads FQNEAQ (reference sequence). The DNA for the CDR3 is TGTGCCAGCAGCTTGAGACTAGCGGGGTCGGTAAATGAGCAGTTCTTC. This codes for CASSLRLAGSVNEQFF.

CDR3 DNA sequence: TGTGCCAGCAGCCCAACACGACAGGGATACAATGAGCAGTTCTTC. The encoded protein is CASSPTRQGYNEQFF. This chain links TRBV7-2 with TRBJ2-1; 7 positions match TRBD1. After removal of 5 bases from V and 4 bases from J, the junction contained 8 bases not matched to a gene. The germline gives CDR1 SGHTA, CDR2 FQGNSA. The CDR3 is made up of 15 amino acids.

On this clonotype itself: This could be a read error, since a much larger clone is one nucleotide away. The chain links TRBV29-1 to TRBJ2-7; 10 bases line up with TRBD2. CDR3 size: 13 residues. CDR1 is SQVTM, CDR2 ANQGSEA, per germline. CDR3 loop: CSAASGGSSEQYF. The CDR3 bases are TGCAGCGCCGCTAGCGGGGGTTCCTCCGAGCAGTACTTC.

The genes are TRBV20-1 and TRBJ2-1; 7 bases align to TRBD2. This CDR3 is built from 16 residues. The ends lost 0 bases at V and 4 bases at J; junction bases unmatched: 9. Germline lookup yields CDR1 DFQATT and CDR2 SNEGSKA (reference sequence). For the CDR3, the DNA is TGCAGTGCTAGAGAAACAGCGGGACGGGCGTACAATGAGCAGTTCTTC. Amino acids: CSARETAGRAYNEQFF.

There are many counts of this clonotype. The CDR3 DNA reads as TGCAGCGTTCTAAGACTAGCGGGGGGAGTCGAGCAGTACTTC. Its translation: CSVLRLAGGVEQYF. The chain has TRBV29-1 and TRBJ2-5; 13 nucleotides line up with TRBD2. The J call is doubtful: the DNA matches TRBJ2-7 better. The CDR3 covers 14 residues. Per the germline V gene, CDR1 is SQVTM and CDR2 is ANQGSEA.

In this sample, this clonotype turned up many times. The chain couples TRBV7-2 to TRBJ2-3, with 7 bases lining up with TRBD1. Unmatched junction bases numbered 6, after V lost 3 bases and J lost 6 bases. The CDR3 is 14 amino acids. Germline V gene data show CDR1 as SGHTA and CDR2 as FQGNSA. This chain's CDR3 is CASSLGRGPDTQYF. Written as DNA, the CDR3 is TGTGCCAGCAGCTTGGGTAGGGGGCCCGATACGCAGTATTTT. The full variable domain, in which reference TRBV7-2 and TRBJ2-3 provide the parts outside the CDR3, is GAGVSQSPSNKVTEKGKDVELRCDPISGHTALYWYRQSLGQGLEFLIYFQGNSAPDKSGLPSDRFSAERTGGSVSTLTIQRTQQEDSAVYLCASSLGRGPDTQYFGPGTRLTVL.

This clonotype was seen a few times. V gene TRBV24-1 combines with J gene TRBJ1-2; maybe TRBD1 (5 bases). CDR1 KGHDR and CDR2 SFDVKD come from the germline V gene. The CDR3 covers 15 residues. With 3 bases removed from V and 2 bases from J, the gap between germline ends came to 12 bases. The CDR3 coding sequence is TGTGCCACCAGTGATCCGGGGGAGGCCAACTATGGCTACACCTTC. It codes for CATSDPGEANYGYTF.

Worth noting for this clonotype: A read error may produce the germline difference seen at one junction end. The V and J genes are TRBV5-1 and TRBJ1-2, with 10 bases fitting TRBD1. The germline V gene has CDR1 SGHRS and CDR2 YFSETQ. The CDR3 length is 19 residues. CDR3 sequence reads: CASSGTGTGAVSANDGYTF. CDR3 DNA sequence: TGCGCCAGCAGCGGGACCGGGACAGGGGCAGTCTCCGCTAACGATGGCTACACCTTC. The variable domain in full, completed from reference TRBV5-1 and TRBJ1-2, reads KAGVTQTPRYLIKTRGQQVTLSCSPISGHRSVSWYQQTPGQGLQFLFEYFSETQRNKGNFPGRFSGRQFSNSRSEMNVSTLELGDSALYLCASSGTGTGAVSANDGYTFGSGTRLTVV.

The genes are TRBV5-1 and TRBJ1-2, with D possibly being TRBD1 (6 bases). The CDR3 loop spans 15 amino acids. V dropped 5 bases and J dropped 12 bases, with 26 bases sitting between them. The germline CDR1 and CDR2 sequences are SGHRS and YFSETQ. CDR3 coding DNA: TGCGCCAGCAGTCTCGATCTCCAGGGGCTAGCCACCCACACCTTC. This translates into CASSLDLQGLATHTF.

This chain uses TRBV4-1 with TRBJ1-2; D perhaps matches TRBD1 (5 bases). The CDR3 spans 15 residues. The germline V and J ends were trimmed by 5 bases and 1 base, with 14 bases remaining between them. The germline V gene encodes CDR1 MGHRA and CDR2 YSYEKL. The CDR3 reads CASSSDRGFNYGYTF. CDR3 sequence (DNA): TGCGCCAGCAGCTCCGATCGGGGGTTTAACTATGGCTACACCTTC.

This clonotype was detected only a few times. V gene TRBV4-1 combines with J gene TRBJ1-1, with D perhaps TRBD1 (5 bases). The CDR3 consists of 14 residues. Germline lookup yields CDR1 MGHRA and CDR2 YSYEKL. Trimming pared 2 bases from V and 1 base from J, leaving 8 bases between. This chain's CDR3 is CASSQLTANTEAFF. The CDR3 nucleotides read TGCGCCAGCAGCCAACTGACAGCGAACACTGAAGCTTTCTTT.

J is TRBJ2-7 and V is TRBV9; D perhaps matches TRBD1 (6 bases). This CDR3 has 14 residues. Trimming took off 0 bases at V and 3 bases at J, with 10 bases between the two ends. Germline CDR1 SGDLS, CDR2 YYNGEE. CDR3 sequence reads: CASSVAIGGYEQYF. The CDR3 DNA reads TGTGCCAGCAGCGTAGCGATAGGGGGCTACGAGCAGTACTTC.

CDR3 DNA: TGTGCCAGCAGTTTAGGGGCAGAAGGATCCAACGAGCAGTACTTC. It codes for CASSLGAEGSNEQYF. This chain joins TRBV28 and TRBJ2-7, with D possibly being TRBD1 (5 bases). Between the trimmed V and J ends, which lost 2 bases and 5 bases, there was a span of 16 bases. Germline CDR1 MDHEN, CDR2 SYDVKM. The CDR3 extends over 15 amino acids.

This clonotype occurred many times. V and J are TRBV6-5 and TRBJ1-5; D is unclear. V shed 6 bases and J shed 9 bases, with 12 bases lying between them. Germline CDR1 is MNHEY and CDR2 is SVGAGI. The CDR3 totals 12 residues. The CDR3 DNA reads as TGTGCCAGCAGAAGACTCCGCGGGCCCCAGCATTTT. Amino acids: CASRRLRGPQHF.